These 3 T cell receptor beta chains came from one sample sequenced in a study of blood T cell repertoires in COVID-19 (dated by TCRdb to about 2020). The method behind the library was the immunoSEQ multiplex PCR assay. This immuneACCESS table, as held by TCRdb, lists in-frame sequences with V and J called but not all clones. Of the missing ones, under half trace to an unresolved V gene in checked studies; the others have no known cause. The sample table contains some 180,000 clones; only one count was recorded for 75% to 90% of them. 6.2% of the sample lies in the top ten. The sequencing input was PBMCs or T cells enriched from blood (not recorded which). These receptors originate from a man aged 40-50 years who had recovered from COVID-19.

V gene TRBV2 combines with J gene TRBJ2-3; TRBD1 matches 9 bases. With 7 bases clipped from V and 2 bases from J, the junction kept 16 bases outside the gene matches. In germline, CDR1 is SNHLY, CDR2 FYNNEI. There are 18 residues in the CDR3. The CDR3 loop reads CASTLEPTGGQITDTQYF. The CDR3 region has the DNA TGTGCCAGCACCCTTGAACCTACAGGGGGCCAAATCACAGATACGCAGTATTTT.

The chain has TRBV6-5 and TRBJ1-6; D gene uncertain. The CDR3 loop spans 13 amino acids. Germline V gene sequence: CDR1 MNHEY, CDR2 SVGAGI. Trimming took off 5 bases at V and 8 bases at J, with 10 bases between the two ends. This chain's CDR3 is CASSPRMDSPLHF. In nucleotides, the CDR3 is TGTGCCAGCAGTCCCAGGATGGATTCACCCCTCCACTTT.

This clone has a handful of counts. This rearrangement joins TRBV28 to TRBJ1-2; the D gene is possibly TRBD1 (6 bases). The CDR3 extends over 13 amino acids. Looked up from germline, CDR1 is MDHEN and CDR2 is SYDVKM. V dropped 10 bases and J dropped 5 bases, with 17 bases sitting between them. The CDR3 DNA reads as TGTGCCACCAGAAAAGGGGGGGCATATGGCTACACCTTC. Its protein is CATRKGGAYGYTF.